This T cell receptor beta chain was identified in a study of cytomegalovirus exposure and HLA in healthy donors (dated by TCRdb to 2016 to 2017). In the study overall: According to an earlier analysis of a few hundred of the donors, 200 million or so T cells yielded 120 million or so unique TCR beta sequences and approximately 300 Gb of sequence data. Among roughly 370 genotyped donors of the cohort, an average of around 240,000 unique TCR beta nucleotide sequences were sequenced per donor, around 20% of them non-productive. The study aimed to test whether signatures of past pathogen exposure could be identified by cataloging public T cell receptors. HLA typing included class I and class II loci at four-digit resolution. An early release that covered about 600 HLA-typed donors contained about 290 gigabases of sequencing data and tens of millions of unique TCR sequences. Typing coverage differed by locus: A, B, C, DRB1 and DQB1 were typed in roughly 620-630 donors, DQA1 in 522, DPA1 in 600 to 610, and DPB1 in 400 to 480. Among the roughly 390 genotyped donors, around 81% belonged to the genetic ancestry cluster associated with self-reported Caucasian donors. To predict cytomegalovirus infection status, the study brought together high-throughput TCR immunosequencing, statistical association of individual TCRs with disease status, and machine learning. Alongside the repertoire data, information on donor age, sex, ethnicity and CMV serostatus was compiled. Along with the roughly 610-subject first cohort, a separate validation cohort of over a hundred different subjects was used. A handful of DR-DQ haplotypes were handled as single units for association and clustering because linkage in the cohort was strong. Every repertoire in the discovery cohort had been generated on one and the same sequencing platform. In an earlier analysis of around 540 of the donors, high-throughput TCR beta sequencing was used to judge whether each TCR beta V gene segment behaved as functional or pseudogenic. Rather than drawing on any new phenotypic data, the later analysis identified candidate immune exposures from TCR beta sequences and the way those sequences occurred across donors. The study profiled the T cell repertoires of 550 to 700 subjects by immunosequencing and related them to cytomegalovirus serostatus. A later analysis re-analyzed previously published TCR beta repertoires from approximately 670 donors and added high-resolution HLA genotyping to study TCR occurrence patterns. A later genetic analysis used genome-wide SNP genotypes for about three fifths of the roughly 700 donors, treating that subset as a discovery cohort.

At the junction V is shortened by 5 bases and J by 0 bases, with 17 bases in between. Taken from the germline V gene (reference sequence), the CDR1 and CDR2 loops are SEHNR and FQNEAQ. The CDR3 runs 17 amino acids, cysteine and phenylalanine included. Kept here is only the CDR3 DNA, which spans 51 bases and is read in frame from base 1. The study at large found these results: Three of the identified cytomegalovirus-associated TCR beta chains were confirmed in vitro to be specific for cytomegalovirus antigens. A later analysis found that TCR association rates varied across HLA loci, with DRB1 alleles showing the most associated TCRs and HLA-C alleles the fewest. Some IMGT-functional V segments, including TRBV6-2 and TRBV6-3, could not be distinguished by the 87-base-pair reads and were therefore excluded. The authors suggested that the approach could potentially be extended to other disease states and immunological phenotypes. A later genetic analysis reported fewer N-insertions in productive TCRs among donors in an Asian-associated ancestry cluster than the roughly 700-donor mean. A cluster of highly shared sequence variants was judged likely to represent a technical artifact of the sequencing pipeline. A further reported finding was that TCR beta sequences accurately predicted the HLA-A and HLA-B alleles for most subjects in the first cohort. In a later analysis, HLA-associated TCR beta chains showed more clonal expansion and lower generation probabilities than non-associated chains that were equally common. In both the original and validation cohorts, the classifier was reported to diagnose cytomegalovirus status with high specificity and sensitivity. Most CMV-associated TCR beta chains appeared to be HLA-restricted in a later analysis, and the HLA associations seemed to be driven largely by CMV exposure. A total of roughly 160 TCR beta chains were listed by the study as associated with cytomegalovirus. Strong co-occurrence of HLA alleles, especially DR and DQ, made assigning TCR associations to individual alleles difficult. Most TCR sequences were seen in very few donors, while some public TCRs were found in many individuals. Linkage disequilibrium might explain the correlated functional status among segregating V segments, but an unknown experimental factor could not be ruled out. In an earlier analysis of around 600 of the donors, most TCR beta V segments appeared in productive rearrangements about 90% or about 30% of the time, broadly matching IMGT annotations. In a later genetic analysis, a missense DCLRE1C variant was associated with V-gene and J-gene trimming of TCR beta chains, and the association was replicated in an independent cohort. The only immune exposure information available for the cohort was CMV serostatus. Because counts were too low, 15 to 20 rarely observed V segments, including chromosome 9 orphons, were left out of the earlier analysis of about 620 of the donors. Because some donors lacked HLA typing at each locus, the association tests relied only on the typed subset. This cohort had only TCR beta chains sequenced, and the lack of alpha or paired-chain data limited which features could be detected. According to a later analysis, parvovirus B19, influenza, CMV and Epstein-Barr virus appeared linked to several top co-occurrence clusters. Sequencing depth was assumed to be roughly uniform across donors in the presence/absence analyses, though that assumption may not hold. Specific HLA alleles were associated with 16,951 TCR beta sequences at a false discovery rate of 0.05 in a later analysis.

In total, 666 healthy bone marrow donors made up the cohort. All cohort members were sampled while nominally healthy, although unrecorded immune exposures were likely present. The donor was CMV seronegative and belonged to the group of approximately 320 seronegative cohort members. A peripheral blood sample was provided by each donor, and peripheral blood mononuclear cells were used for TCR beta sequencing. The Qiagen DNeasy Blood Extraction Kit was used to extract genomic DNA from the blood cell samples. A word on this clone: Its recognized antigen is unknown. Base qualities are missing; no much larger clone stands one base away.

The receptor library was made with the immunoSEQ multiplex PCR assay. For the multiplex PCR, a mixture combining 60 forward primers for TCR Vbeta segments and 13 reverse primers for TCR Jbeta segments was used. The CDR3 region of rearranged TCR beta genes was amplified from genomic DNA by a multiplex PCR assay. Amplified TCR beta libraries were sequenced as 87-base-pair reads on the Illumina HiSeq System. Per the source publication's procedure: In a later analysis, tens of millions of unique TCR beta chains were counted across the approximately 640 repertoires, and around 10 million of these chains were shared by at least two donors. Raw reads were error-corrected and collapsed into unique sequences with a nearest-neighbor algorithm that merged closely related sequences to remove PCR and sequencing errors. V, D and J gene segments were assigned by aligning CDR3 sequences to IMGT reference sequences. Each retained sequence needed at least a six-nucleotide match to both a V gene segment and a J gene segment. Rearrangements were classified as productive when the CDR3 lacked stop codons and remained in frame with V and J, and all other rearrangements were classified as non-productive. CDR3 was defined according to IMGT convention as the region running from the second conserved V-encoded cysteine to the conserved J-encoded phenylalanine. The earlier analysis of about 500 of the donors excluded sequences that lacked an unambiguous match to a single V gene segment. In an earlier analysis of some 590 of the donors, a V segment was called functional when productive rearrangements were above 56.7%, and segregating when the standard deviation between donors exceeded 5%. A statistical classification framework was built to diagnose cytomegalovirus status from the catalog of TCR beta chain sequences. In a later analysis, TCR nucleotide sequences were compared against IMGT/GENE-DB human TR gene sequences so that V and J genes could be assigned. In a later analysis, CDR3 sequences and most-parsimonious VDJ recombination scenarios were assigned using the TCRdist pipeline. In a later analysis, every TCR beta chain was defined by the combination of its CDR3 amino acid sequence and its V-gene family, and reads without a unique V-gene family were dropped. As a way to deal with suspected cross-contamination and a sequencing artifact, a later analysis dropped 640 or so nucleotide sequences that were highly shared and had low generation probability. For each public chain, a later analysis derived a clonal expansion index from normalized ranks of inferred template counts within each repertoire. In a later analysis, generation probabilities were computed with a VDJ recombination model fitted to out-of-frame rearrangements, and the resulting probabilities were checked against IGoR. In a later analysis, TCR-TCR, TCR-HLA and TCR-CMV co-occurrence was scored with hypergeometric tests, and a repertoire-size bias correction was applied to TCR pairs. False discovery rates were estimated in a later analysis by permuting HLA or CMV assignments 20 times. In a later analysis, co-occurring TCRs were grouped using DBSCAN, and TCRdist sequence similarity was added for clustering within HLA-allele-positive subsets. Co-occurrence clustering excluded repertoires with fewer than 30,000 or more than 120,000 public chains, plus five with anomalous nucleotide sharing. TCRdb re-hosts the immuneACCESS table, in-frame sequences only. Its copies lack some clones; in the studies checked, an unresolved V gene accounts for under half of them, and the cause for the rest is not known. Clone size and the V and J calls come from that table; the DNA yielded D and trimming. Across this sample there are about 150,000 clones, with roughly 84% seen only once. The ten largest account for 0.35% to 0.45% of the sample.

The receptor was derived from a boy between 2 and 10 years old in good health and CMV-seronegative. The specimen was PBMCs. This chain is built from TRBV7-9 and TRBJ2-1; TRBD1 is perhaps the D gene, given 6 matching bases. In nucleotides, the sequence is TGTGCCAGCAGCGCGTACTTGGACAGAAGCTCCTACAATGAGCAGTTCTTC. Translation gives CASSAYLDRSSYNEQFF.